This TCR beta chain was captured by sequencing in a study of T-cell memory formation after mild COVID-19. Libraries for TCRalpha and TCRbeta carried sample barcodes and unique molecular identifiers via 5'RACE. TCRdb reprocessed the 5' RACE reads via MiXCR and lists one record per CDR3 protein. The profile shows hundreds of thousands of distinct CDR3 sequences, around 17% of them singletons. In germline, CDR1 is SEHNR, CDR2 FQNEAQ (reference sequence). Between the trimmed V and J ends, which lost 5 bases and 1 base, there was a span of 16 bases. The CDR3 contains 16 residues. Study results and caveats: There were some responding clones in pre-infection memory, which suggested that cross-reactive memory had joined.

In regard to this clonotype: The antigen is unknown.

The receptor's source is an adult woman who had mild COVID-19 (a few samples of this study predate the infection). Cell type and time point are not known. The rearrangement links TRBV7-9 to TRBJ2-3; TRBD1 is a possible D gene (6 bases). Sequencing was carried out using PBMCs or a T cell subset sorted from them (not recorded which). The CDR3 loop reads CASSAQGVYGTDTQYF. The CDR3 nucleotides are TGTGCCAGCAGCGCACAGGGTGTGTACGGCACAGATACGCAGTATTTT.